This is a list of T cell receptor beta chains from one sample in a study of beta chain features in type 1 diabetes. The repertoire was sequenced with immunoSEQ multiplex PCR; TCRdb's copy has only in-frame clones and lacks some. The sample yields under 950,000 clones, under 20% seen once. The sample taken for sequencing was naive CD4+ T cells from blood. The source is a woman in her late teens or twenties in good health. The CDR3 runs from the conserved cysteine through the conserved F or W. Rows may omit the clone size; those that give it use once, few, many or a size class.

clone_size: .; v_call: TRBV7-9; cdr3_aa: CASSLRAGPDTQYF
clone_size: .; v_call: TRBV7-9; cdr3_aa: CASSSPGGYGYTF
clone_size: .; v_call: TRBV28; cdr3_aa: CASSRSVSSYNEQFF
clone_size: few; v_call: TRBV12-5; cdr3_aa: CASSVANTEAFF
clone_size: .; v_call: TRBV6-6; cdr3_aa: CASSYSTSGSLREQFF
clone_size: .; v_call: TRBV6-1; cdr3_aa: CASRPRVGAYNEQFF
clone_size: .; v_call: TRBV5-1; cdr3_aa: CASRRGSRENTIYF
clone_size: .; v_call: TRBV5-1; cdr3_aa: CASSLVGQGTNTGELFF
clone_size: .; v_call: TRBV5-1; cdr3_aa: CASSSVRDREGNEQFF
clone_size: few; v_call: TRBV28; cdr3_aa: CASSLGDTEAFF
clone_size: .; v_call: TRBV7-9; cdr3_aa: CASSLEGPYEQYF
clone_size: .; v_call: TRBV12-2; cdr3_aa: CASRSPKEQFF
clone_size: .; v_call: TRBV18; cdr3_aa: CASSPSRSQPQHF
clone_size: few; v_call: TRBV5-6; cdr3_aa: CASSLNQETQYF
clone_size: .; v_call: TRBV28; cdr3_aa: CASSFGASYEQYF
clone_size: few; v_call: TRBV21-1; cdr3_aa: CASSKKGRLSYEQYF
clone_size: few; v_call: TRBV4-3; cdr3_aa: CASRPEAGGPGDNEQFF
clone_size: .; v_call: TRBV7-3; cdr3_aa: CASSLTSGLTTDTQYF
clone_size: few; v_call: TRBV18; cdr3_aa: CASSQTIYVAPSTEQYF
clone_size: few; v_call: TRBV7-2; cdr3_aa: CASSLSGRGLTGELFF
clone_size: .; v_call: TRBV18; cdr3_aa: CASSPRGSGDLRQYF
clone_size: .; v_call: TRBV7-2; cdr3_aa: CASSLGRTLSYNEQFF
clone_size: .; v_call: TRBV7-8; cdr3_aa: CASSLTRYGYTF